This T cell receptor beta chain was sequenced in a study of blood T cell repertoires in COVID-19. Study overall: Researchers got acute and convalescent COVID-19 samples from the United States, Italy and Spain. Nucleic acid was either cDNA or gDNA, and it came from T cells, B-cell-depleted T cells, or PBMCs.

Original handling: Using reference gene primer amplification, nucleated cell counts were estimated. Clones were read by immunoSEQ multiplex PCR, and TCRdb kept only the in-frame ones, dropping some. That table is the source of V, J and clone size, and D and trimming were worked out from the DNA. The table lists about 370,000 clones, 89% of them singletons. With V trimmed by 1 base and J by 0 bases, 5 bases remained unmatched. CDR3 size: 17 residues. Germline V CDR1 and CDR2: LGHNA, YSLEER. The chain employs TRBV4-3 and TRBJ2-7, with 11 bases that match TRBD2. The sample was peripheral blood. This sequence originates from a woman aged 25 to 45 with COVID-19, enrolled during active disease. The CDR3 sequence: CASSQGLAGPRSYEQYF. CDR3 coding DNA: TGCGCCAGCAGCCAAGGACTAGCGGGGCCACGCTCCTACGAGCAGTACTTC.